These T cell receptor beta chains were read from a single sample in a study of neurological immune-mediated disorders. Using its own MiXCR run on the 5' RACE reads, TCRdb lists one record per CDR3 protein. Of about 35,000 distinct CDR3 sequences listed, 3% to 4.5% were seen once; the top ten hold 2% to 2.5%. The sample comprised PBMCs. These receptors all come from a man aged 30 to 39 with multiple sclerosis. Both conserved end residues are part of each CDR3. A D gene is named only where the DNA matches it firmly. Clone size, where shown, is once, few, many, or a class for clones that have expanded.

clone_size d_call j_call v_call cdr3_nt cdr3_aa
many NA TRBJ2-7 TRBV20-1 TGCAGTTCATTTCCTGGGACGGCTCGAGACGAGCAGTACTTC CSSFPGTARDEQYF
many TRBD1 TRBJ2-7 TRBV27 TGTGCCAGCAGTTTAAGGGTAGGGACAGGGGGTTACGAGCAGTACTTC CASSLRVGTGGYEQYF
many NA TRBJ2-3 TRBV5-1 TGCGCCAGCCGTACCAATACAGATACGCAGTATTTT CASRTNTDTQYF
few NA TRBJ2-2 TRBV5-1 TGCGCCAGCAGCTTGGGGACAATTTCGAACACCGGGGAGCTGTTTTTT CASSLGTISNTGELFF
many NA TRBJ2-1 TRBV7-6 TGTGCCAGCAGCTCCCACAGGGTCGGTGAGCAGTTCTTC CASSSHRVGEQFF
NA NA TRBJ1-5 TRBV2 TGTGCCAGCAGTGACGGAGGGGAAAGGGAGCAGCCCCAGCATTTT CASSDGGEREQPQHF
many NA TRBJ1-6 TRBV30 TGTGCCTGGAGTGAGGGGACCGCACCCCTCCACTTT CAWSEGTAPLHF
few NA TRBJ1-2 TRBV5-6 TGTGCCAGCAGCTTGGCAGGGCTCAACTATGGCTACACCTTC CASSLAGLNYGYTF
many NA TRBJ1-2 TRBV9 TGTGCCAGCAGGGCAGAGCGAGGCTACACCTTC CASRAERGYTF
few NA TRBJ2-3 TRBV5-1 TGCGCCAGCAGCTCGGGGTCCCTCGTTTATACGCAGTATTTT CASSSGSLVYTQYF
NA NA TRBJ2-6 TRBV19 TGTGCCAGTTCCCTACAGGATTTCAACGTCCTGACTTTC CASSLQDFNVLTF
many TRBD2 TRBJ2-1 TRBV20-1 TGCAGTGCAGCTCAAGCGGGGGATTCGTACAATGAGCAGTTCTTC CSAAQAGDSYNEQFF
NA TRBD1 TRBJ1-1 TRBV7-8 TGTGCCAACAGGCCAAAACCGGGACAGCTGAACACTGAAGCTTTCTTT CANRPKPGQLNTEAFF
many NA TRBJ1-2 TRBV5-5 TGTGCCAGCAGCGTACAGGGAGACTATGGCTACACCTTC CASSVQGDYGYTF
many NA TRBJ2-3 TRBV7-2 TGTGCCAGCAGCTTAGATACAGGGTTTCATACGCAGTATTTT CASSLDTGFHTQYF
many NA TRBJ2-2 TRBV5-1 TGCGCCAGCAGCCAGGGATTTACAGGCGGGGCGAACACCGGGGAGCTGTTTTTT CASSQGFTGGANTGELFF
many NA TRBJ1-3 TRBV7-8 TGTGCCAGCAGCTTAGAGCCCAGGGACTTTTCCTCTGGAAACACCATATATTTT CASSLEPRDFSSGNTIYF
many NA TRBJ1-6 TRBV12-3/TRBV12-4 TGTGCCAGCAGTTTGCACAGGGATAATTCACCCCTCAACTTT CASSLHRDNSPLNF
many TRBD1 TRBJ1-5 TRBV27 TGTGCCAGCAGCCATGACAGGGGGAGCAATCAGCCCCAGCATTTT CASSHDRGSNQPQHF
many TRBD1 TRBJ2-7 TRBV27 TGTGCCAGCAGTCTGACAGGGGGCCGGCACGAGCAGTACTTC CASSLTGGRHEQYF
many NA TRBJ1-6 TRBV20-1 TGCAGTGCACCGGGACGGAATAATTCACCCCTCCACTTT CSAPGRNNSPLHF
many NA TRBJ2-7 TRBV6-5 TGTGCCAGCAGTTACTCGGGCCCCCAGGTGGCCTACGAGCAGTACTTC CASSYSGPQVAYEQYF
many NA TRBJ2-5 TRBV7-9 TGTGCCAGCAGCTTCGAGGGCTCCCAAGAGACCCAGTACTTC CASSFEGSQETQYF
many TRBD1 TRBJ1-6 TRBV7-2 TGTGCCAGCAGCTCCAGACAACAGGGGACCCTCCACTTT CASSSRQQGTLHF
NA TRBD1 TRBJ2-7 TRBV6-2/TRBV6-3 TGTGCCAGCAGGCCGGGACAGACCTACGAGCAGTACTTC CASRPGQTYEQYF
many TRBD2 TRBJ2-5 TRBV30 TGTGCCTGGAGTCCCCGCCGGCTAGCGGGGGGGAGAGAGACCCAGTACTTC CAWSPRRLAGGRETQYF
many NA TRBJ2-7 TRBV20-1 TGCAGTGCTAGAGATGGGTCAGGATACGACGAGCAGTACTTC CSARDGSGYDEQYF
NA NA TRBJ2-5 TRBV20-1 TGCAGTGCTAGCACTTTCCAAGAGACCCAGTACTTC CSASTFQETQYF
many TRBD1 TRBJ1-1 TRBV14 TGTGCCAGCAGCCCATTTGACAGGGTGGTTGAAGCTTTCTTT CASSPFDRVVEAFF
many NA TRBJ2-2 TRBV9 TGTGCCAGCAGCGTAGGACCTGAGGTCACCGGGGAGCTGTTTTTT CASSVGPEVTGELFF
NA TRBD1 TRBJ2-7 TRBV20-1 TGCAGTGTTCCGGGACAGGGGGAATACGAGCAGTACTTC CSVPGQGEYEQYF
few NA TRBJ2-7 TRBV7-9 TGTGCCAGCAGCTCCCAGGTTGGGGGCAGCTTCGAGCAGTACTTC CASSSQVGGSFEQYF
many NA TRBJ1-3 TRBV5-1 TGCGCCAGCAGCTTGGCCAGTCCCGGCAGGGGCTCTGGAAACACCATATATTTT CASSLASPGRGSGNTIYF
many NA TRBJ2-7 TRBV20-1 TGCAGTGCTAGGAAGGAGTGGATTTACTCCTACGAGCAGTACTTC CSARKEWIYSYEQYF
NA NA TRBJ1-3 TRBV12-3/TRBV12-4 TGTGCCAGCAGCAGGACAGCCTCTGGAAACACCATATATTTT CASSRTASGNTIYF
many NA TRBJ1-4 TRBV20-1 TGCAGTGCTAGCCCCAGGGGAGGAAAACTGTTTTTT CSASPRGGKLFF